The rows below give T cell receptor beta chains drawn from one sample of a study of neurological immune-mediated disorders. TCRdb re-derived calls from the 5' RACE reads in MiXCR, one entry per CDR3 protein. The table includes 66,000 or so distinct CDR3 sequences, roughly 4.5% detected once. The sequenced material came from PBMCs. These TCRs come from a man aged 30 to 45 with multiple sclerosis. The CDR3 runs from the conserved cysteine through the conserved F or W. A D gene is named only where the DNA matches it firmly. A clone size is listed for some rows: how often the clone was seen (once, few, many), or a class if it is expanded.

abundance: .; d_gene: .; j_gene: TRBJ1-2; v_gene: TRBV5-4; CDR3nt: TGTGCCAGCAGCTTCCCCGGGGGACCAGACTATGGCTACACCTTC; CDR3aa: CASSFPGGPDYGYTF
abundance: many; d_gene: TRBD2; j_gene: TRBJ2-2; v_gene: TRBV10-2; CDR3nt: TGCGCCAGCAGTGAAGGGGAGGGCGGGGAGCTGTTTTTT; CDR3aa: CASSEGEGGELFF
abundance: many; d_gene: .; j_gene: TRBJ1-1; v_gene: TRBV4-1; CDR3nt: TGCGCCAGCAGCCAGAATCAAGAGTGGCATGAAGCTTTCTTT; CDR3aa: CASSQNQEWHEAFF
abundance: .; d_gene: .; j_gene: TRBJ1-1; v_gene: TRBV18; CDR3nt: TGTGCCAGCTCACCAGAGGGGTTCAACACTGAAGCTTTCTTT; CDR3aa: CASSPEGFNTEAFF
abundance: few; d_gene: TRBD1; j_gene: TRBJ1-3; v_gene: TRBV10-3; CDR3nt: TGTGCCATCAACCGGGACAGGGGAAACACCATATATTTT; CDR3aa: CAINRDRGNTIYF
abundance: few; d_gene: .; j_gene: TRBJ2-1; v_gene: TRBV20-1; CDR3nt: TGCAGTGCTCTAGGGGCTTCCCAGGCCTACAATGAGCAGTTCTTC; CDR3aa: CSALGASQAYNEQFF
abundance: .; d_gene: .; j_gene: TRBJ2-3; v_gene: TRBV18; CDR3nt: TGTGCCAGCTCATCCAGTTACAGGGCCCAGGGCACAGATACGCAGTATTTT; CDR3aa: CASSSSYRAQGTDTQYF
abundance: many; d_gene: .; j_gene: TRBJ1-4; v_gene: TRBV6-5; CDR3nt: TGTGCCAGCAAACCATTCGGGACTAATGAAAAACTGTTTTTT; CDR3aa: CASKPFGTNEKLFF
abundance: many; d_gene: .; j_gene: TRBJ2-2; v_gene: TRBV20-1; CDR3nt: TGCAGTGCTAGGAAGGGTAACGGGGAGCTGTTTTTT; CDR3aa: CSARKGNGELFF
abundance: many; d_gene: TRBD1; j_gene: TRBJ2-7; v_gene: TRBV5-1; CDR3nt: TGCGCCAGTGCGACAGGGGCCTCCTACGAGCAGTACTTC; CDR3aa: CASATGASYEQYF
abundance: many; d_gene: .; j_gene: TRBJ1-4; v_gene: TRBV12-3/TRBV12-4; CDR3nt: TGTGCCAGCAGTTTAGGCACCGGTGGAGGGAATGAAAAACTGTTTTTT; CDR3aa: CASSLGTGGGNEKLFF
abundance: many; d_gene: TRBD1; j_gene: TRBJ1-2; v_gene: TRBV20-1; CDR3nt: TGCAGTGCTAGTCCGACAGGGAATGATGGCTACACCTTC; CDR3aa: CSASPTGNDGYTF
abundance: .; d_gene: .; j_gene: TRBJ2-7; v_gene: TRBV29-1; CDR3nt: TGCAGCGTTGAAGATCCGGGCATGGACTACGAGCAGTACTTC; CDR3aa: CSVEDPGMDYEQYF
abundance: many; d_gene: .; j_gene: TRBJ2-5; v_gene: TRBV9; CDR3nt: TGTGCCAGCAGCGCCACCTCAGGGGCCCAAGAGACCCAGTACTTC; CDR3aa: CASSATSGAQETQYF
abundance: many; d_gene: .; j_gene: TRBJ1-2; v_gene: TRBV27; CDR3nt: TGTGCCAGCAGTTTCCAGGGAAGAATGGGTGGCTACACCTTC; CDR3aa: CASSFQGRMGGYTF
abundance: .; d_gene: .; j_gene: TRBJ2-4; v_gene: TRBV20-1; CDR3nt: TGCAGTGCTAGAGATGGAACAATCGGCATTCAGTACTTC; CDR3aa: CSARDGTIGIQYF
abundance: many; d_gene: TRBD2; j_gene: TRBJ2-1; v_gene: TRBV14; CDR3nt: TGTGCCAGTAGAAACGGGGGGGATAGCTCCTACAATGAGCAGTTCTTC; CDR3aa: CASRNGGDSSYNEQFF
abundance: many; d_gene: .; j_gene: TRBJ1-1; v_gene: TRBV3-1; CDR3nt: TGTGCCAGCAGCCAGCCTTGGACAAATGCCAAATCAGAAGCTTTCTTT; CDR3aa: CASSQPWTNAKSEAFF
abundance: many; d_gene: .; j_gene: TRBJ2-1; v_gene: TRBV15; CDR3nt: TGTGCCACCAGCCCCCTTGGGGGCAATGAGCAGTTCTTC; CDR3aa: CATSPLGGNEQFF
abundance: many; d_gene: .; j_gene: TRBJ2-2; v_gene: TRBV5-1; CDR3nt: TGCGCCAGCAGCTTGCGGGGAACGAACACCGGGGAGCTGTTTTTT; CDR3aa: CASSLRGTNTGELFF
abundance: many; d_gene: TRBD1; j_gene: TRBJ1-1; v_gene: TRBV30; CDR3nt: TGTGCCTGGAGTGTAGGACAGGGGCGATCTGAAGCTTTCTTT; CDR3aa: CAWSVGQGRSEAFF
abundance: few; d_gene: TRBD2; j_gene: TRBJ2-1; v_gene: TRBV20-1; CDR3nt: TGCAGTGCTAGAGGGGTAACTAGCGGCTACAATGAGCAGTTCTTC; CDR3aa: CSARGVTSGYNEQFF
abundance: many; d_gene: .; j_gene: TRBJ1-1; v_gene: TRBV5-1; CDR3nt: TGCGCCAGCAGCGAGGGGGTGAACACTGAAGCTTTCTTT; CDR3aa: CASSEGVNTEAFF
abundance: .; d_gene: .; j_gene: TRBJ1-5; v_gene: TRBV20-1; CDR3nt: TGCAGTGCTAGAGATCCGGGGTTGGGAGATCAGCCCCAGCATTTT; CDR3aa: CSARDPGLGDQPQHF
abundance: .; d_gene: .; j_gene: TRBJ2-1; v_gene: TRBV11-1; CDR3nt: TGTGCCACCCCCCAGGCTAGCATATACAATGAGCAGTTCTTC; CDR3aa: CATPQASIYNEQFF
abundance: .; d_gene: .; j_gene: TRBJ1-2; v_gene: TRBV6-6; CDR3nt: TGTGCCAGCAGTTACATAGGCTACAGGGCGGTTTGGGGCTACACCTTC; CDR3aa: CASSYIGYRAVWGYTF
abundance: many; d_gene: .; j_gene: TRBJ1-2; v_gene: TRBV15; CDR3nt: TGTGCCACCAGCACTGGGACGGGGACTACCGGCTACACCTTC; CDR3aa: CATSTGTGTTGYTF
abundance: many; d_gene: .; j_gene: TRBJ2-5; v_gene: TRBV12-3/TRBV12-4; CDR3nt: TGTGCCAGCAGTGGCCCCAATCGTCAAGAGACCCAGTACTTC; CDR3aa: CASSGPNRQETQYF
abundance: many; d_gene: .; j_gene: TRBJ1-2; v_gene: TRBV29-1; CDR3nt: TGCAGCGTTGTGGGGGGCCGGGCCCCCAGGAACTATGGCTACACCTTC; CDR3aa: CSVVGGRAPRNYGYTF
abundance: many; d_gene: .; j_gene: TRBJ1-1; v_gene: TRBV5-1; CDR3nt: TGCGCCAGCAGCTTGGAACTCCCAGTCGATGAAGCTTTCTTT; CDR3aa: CASSLELPVDEAFF
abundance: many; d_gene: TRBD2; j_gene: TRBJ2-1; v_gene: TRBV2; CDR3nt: TGTGCCAGCAGAGTTTCTAGCGGGGTTAGCTCCTACAATGAGCAGTTCTTC; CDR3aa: CASRVSSGVSSYNEQFF
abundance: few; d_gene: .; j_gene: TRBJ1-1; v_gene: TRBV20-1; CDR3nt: TGCAGTGCTTTTAGAGGGGGGGGGAGCACTGAAGCTTTCTTT; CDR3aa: CSAFRGGGSTEAFF
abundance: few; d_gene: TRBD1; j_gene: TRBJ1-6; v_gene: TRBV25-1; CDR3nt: TGTGCCAGCAGTGGACAGAGGGGGCGATCCTATAATTCACCCCTCAACTTT; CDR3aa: CASSGQRGRSYNSPLNF
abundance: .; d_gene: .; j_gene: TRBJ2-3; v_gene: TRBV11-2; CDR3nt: TGTGCCAGCAACCTAGGGGGGGGGGCAGATACGCAGTATTTT; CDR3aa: CASNLGGGADTQYF
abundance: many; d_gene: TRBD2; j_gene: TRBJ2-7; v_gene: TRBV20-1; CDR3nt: TGCAGTGTTGGGGGGGAAGGCTACGAGCAGTACTTC; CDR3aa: CSVGGEGYEQYF
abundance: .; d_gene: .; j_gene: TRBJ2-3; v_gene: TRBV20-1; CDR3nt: TGCAGTGCTACCCGCCCGGGTTTCTTCACAGATACGCAGTATTTT; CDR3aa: CSATRPGFFTDTQYF
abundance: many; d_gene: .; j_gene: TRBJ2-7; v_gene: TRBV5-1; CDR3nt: TGCGCCAGCAGCTGGGGGGCGAGCTCCTACGAGCAGTACTTC; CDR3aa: CASSWGASSYEQYF
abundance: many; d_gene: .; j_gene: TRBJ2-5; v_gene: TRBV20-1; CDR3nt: TGCAGTGCTAGAGTTCCCGCGAGGAGGCAAGAGACCCAGTACTTC; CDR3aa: CSARVPARRQETQYF
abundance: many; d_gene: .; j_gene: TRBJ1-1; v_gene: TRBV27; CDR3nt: TGTGCCAGCAGTAATGCTGCGGCCACTGAAGCTTTCTTT; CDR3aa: CASSNAAATEAFF
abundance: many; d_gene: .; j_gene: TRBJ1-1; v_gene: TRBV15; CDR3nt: TGTGCCACCAGCAGATCGAGTCCTGGGGACACTGAAGCTTTCTTT; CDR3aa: CATSRSSPGDTEAFF